Following are 7 T cell receptor beta chains from one sample sequenced in a study of T cells in Graves' hyperthyroidism and ophthalmopathy. Regions amplified from RNA transcripts were the TCR beta CDR3 regions. HTBI primers were employed in a first-round RT-PCR of the TCR CDR3. MiXCR, applied by TCRdb to the multiplex PCR reads, yields one record per CDR3 protein. The data show around 350,000 distinct CDR3 sequences, about 20% seen once. The sample consisted of blood. The source is a woman under 30 with Graves' hyperthyroidism.

This clonotype was picked up many times. CDR3 sequence reads: CASSAPSGTVTGELFF. CDR3 DNA sequence: TGTGCCAGCAGCGCTCCCTCGGGGACGGTAACCGGGGAGCTGTTTTTT. The J gene is TRBJ2-2, the V gene TRBV9; D assignment may be TRBD1 or TRBD2 (5 bases each). V was clipped by 3 bases and J by 5 bases, with 17 bases between them. The CDR3 extends over 16 amino acids. Germline CDR1 reads SGDLS; CDR2 reads YYNGEE.

This clonotype has only one observation. This sequence joins TRBV12-3 or TRBV12-4 and TRBJ2-5; no clear D. V shed 7 bases and J shed 3 bases, with 15 bases lying between them. The CDR3 has 14 residues. CDR3 sequence (DNA): TGTGCCAGCAATGAACCACCCTTTGAAGAGACCCAGTACTTC. Translation: CASNEPPFEETQYF.

This clonotype was detected many times. The chain is built from TRBV6-5 and TRBJ1-1; D gene unclear. The CDR3 consists of 15 residues. Trimming shortened V by 0 bases and J by 1 base, and 9 bases separated the two germline ends. Germline values: CDR1 MNHEY, CDR2 SVGAGI. This chain's CDR3 is CASSYSRGGNTEAFF. In DNA form, the CDR3 reads TGTGCCAGCAGTTACTCACGGGGTGGGAACACTGAAGCTTTCTTT.

The table lists this clonotype with a few counts. The CDR3: CASSMPTGQPQHF. Written as DNA, the CDR3 is TGTGCCAGTAGTATGCCGACCGGTCAGCCCCAGCATTTT. The chain employs TRBV19 and TRBJ1-5; D not certain. The CDR3 spans 13 residues. V was pared by 3 bases and J by 6 bases, with 9 bases between. Germline V lookup: CDR1 LNHDA, CDR2 SQIVND (reference sequence).

The V gene is TRBV5-1, the J gene TRBJ2-4; 9 bases map to TRBD1. The germline V gene has CDR1 SGHRS and CDR2 YFSETQ. This CDR3 is built from 19 residues. After removal of 4 bases from V and 0 bases from J, the junction contained 14 bases not matched to a gene. The CDR3 is CASSPKPGQGFLAKNIQYF. DNA of the CDR3: TGCGCCAGCAGCCCGAAACCGGGACAGGGTTTCCTAGCCAAAAACATTCAGTACTTC.

This clonotype was found a few times. The DNA of the CDR3 is TGTGCCAGCAGCCAAAATGGGGGCGAAGATACGCAGTATTTT. It encodes CASSQNGGEDTQYF. The chain uses TRBV14 and TRBJ2-3; D might be TRBD1 (6 bases). V gave up 2 bases and J gave up 5 bases, with 11 bases separating them. Germline CDR1 and CDR2: SGHDN and FVKESK. The CDR3 consists of 14 residues.

To note about this clonotype: A read error may produce the germline difference seen at one junction end. DNA for the CDR3: TGTGCCAGCAGCGGGGGGGGGCGGACAGATGAAGCTTCCTTT. It specifies CASSGGGRTDEASF. J is TRBJ1-1 and V is TRBV7-9; perhaps TRBD1 as D (6 bases). Germline V gene sequence: CDR1 SEHNR, CDR2 FQNEAQ (reference sequence). There are 14 residues in the CDR3.